This T cell receptor (beta chain) was sequenced during a study of shared clonotypes between healthy human individuals (dated by TCRdb to 2020 to 2022). At the level of the whole study: The cohort comprised a couple of women and a few men aged 18 to 49 years. Per donor, three plates each were used for CD4 naive and CD4 memory, two for CD8 naive, and one for CD8 memory. Blood TCR repertoires of 5 or 6 healthy adults were deeply sequenced to estimate repertoire size and the extent of clonotype sharing between individuals. To increase sequencing depth and limit assay-specific biases, TCR repertoire library preparation and sequencing were carried out by different laboratories using diverse techniques. Each donor's leukapheresis produced roughly between roughly 0.85 and 10 billion PBMCs. The study at large found these results: Sampling was restricted to blood, and TCR repertoires in tissues likely differ from the TCR repertoires found in blood. Naive subsets generally had larger estimated clonotype richness than memory subsets did. Because the study included only a small number of donors, the genetic and exposure-history diversity represented was limited. Compared with non-shared clonotypes, the clonotypes found in all four sorted-subset donors had higher generation probabilities. When a handful of donors were compared, the shared fraction of clonotypes was 5% to 6.5% for naive CD4, roughly 3.3% for naive CD8, about 2.5% for memory CD4, and 0.4% for memory CD8. Based on pairwise subsampling, the degree of clonotype sharing among donors was expected to be affected by sequencing depth. Rarefaction of sorted-subset datasets indicated incomplete sequencing despite the large sequencing depth.

CD8 naive samples consisted of CD45RO-negative cells that were positively selected for CCR7, yielding a CD45RA+CCR7+ population without TemRA cells. The donors were healthy, HIV-negative adults who had no recently reported acute infections or vaccinations. All donors were Caucasian adults living in Nashville, Tennessee, USA. Blood was obtained by leukapheresis, after which PBMCs were separated by Ficoll-Histopaque density gradient centrifugation and cryopreserved in liquid nitrogen vapor phase. Analytical flow cytometry was used to check the purity and quantity of every magnetically sorted T cell population. Each sorted fraction had its genomic DNA isolated and then quantified by UV absorbance on a Nanodrop 2000c. TCR CDR3 regions were amplified from genomic DNA by multiplex PCR using the deep immunoSEQ assay. For each cell subset, the extracted genomic DNA was distributed evenly across all wells of several immunoSEQ 96-well plates, and each plate served as one replicate. Each replicate PCR for sorted subsets received about 0.2 ug genomic DNA, equal to some 32,000 T cell genomes. Purified libraries were measured with a Qubit 3.0 fluorometer, size-checked on a Bioanalyzer 2100, and measured again with the KAPA Library Quantification kit. Each immunoSEQ 96-well plate was sequenced on its own single-read 150-cycle Illumina NextSeq 550 flow cell. Regarding the original processing steps: Because the immunoSEQ output held only junctional sequences and lacked quality scores, the filtering could not match the filtering applied to full-length reads. Sequences were annotated with PyIR, a Python wrapper for IgBLAST v1.9, using IMGT germline references to assign V/J genes and CDR3. Any read was removed if the V/J assignment was weak (E-value above 1e-6), the CDR3 was missing, or the read contained stop codons, out-of-frame junctions, or ambiguous translated residues. V3J clonotypes were defined as sequences sharing the same inferred V gene, J gene, and CDR3 amino acid sequence. To compute the percentage overlap between repertoires, the number of shared unique clonotypes was divided by the size of the smaller repertoire. RTK rarefaction, the Chao1 estimator, and Recon v2.1 estimates of unobserved clonotypes were used to assess repertoire richness. OLGA was used to compute generation probabilities for all TCRbeta clonotypes that the gDNA method yielded from a few donors. TCRdb stores this immuneACCESS table with in-frame sequences only. Part of the clones is absent; in the studies checked, under half of the shortfall reflects unresolved V genes, and no reason is known for the rest. V and J calls and clone size follow that table, whereas D and trimming were derived from the DNA. In all, the sample holds about 1.9 million clones, and around 93% of those were seen once. The ten largest clones represent more than 1.5% of the sample.

V is shortened by 3 bases, J by 3 bases, and the region joining them spans 18 bases. In the germline V gene, CDR1 corresponds to SGHAT and CDR2 to FQNNGV. Spanning cysteine to phenylalanine, the CDR3 consists of 17 amino acids. Only the CDR3 region is kept as DNA, spanning 51 bases read in frame from base 1. On this clone: Its antigen target is currently unknown. Per-base qualities were not stored, and no clone one base away is much larger.

This clonotype was sampled from a man between 18 and 29 years old in good health. Some clones in this sample may be carry-over from other donors' samples. Sequencing was done on a sample of naive CD8+ T cells from PBMCs. The sample's cell subset or site label is to be understood as: CD45RA+CCR7+. This chain joins TRBV11-2 to TRBJ2-1, with no reliable assignment of the D segment. The nucleotide sequence reads TGTGCCAGCAGCTTTAACCCCACCGTAGGGCGCTACAATGAGCAGTTCTTC. It translates to CASSFNPTVGRYNEQFF.